This TCR beta chain was captured in a study of circulating and synovial CD4+ cells in juvenile arthritis. Study-wide results and caveats: Diversity here was lower than in bulk blood CD4 cells. Circulating pathogenic-like lymphocytes shared a substantially higher fraction of CDR3 sequences with synovium than bulk blood.

Notes on this clone: What it binds is not known.

This table comes from immunoSEQ multiplex PCR, and its TCRdb copy is limited to in-frame clones, with some not included. The sample has 11,000 to 15,000 clones, 75% to 90% seen once. Looked up from germline, CDR1 is MNHNS and CDR2 is SASEGT. The CDR3 sequence is 16 residues long. V lost 2 bases and J lost 7; bases outside the gene matches: 9. The sample consisted of CD4+ T cells from synovial fluid. The chain employs TRBV6-1 and TRBJ2-2; the match to TRBD2 covers 8 bases. The source of this sequence is a human patient with juvenile idiopathic arthritis. Some clones in this sample may be carry-over from other donors' samples. In DNA form, the CDR3 reads TGTGCCAGCAGTGAACTAGTAGCGGGGTACATCGGGGAGCTGTTTTTT. This encodes CASSELVAGYIGELFF.